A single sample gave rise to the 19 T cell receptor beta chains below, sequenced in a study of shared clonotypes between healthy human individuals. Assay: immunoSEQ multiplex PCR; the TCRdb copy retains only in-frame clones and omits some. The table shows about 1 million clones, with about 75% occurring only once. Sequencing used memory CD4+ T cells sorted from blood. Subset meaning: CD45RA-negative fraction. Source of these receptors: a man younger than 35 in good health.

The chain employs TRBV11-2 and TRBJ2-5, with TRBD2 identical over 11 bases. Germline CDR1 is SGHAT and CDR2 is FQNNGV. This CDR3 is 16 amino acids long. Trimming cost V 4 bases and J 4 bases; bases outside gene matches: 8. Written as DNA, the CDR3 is TGTGCCAGCAGCTCGAATAGCGGGGGGGCCCTAGAGACCCAGTACTTC. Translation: CASSSNSGGALETQYF.

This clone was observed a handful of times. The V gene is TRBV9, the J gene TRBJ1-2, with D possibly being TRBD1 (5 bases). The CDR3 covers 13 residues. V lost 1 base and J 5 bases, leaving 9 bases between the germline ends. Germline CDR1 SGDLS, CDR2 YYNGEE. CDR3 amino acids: CASSVTDRYGYTF. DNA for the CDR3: TGTGCCAGCAGCGTAACCGACAGATATGGCTACACCTTC.

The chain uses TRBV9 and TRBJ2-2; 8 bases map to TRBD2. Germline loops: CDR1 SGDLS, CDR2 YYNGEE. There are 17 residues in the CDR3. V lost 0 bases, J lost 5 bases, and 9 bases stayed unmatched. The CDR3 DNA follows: TGTGCCAGCAGCGTAGATCCTAGCGGGTCTAGAACCGGGGAGCTGTTTTTT. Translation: CASSVDPSGSRTGELFF.

CDR3 loop: CASSIAPRVETQYF. The CDR3 DNA follows: TGTGCCAGTAGTATAGCCCCCAGGGTCGAGACCCAGTACTTC. The V gene is TRBV19, the J gene TRBJ2-5; D might be TRBD1 (5 bases). V dropped 1 base and J dropped 5 bases, with 11 bases sitting between them. The CDR3 has 14 amino acids. Germline CDR1 LNHDA, CDR2 SQIVND (reference sequence).

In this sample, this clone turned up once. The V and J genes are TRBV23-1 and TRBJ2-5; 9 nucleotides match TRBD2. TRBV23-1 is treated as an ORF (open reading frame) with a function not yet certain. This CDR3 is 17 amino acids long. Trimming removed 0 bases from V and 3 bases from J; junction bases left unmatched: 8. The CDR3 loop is CASSQSGIAGAEETQYF. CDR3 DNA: TGCGCCAGCAGTCAATCGGGTATAGCGGGGGCAGAAGAGACCCAGTACTTC.

CDR3 DNA sequence: TGTGCCAGTAGATACCGGGACAGGGGTGCCGGGGAGCTGTTTTTT. Protein: CASRYRDRGAGELFF. The chain links TRBV19 to TRBJ2-2, with 10 bases lining up with TRBD1. With 6 bases clipped from V and 6 bases from J, the junction kept 7 bases outside the gene matches. The CDR3 runs to 15 residues. Germline CDR1 is LNHDA and CDR2 is SQIVND (reference sequence).

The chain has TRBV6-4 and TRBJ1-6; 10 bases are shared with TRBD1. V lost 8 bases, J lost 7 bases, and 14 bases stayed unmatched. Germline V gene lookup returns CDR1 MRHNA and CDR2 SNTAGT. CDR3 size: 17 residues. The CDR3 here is CASSGGDRGRTNSPLHF. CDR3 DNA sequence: TGTGCCAGCTCGGGAGGGGACAGGGGAAGAACCAATTCACCCCTCCACTTT.

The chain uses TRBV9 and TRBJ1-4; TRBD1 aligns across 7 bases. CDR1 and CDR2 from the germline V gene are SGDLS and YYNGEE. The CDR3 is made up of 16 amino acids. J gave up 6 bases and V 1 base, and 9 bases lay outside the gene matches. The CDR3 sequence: CASSVPRQGPDEKLFF. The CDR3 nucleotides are TGTGCCAGCAGCGTACCCCGACAGGGACCGGATGAAAAACTGTTTTTT.

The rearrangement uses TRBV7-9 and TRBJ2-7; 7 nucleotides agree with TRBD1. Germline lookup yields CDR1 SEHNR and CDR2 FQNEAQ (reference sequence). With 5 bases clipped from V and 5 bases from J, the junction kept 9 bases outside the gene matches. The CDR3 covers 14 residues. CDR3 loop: CASSHGDSNHEQYF. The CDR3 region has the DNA TGTGCCAGCAGCCATGGGGACAGTAACCACGAGCAGTACTTC.

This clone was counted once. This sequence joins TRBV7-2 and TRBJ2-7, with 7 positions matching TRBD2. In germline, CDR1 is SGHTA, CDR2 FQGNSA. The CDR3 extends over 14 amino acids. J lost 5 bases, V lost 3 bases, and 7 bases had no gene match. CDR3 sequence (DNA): TGTGCCAGCAGCTTGGGGGGGAGCCGGGACGAGCAGTACTTC. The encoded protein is CASSLGGSRDEQYF.

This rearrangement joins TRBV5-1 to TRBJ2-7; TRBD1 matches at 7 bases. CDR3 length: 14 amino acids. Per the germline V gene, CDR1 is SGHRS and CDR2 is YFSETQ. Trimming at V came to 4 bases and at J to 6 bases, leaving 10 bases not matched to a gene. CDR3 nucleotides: TGCGCCAGCAGCCCCCAGACAGGGAAGGGCGAGCAGTACTTC. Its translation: CASSPQTGKGEQYF.

The CDR3 region is CASTFGGNQPQHF. The CDR3 DNA reads TGTGCCAGCACCTTTGGGGGGAATCAGCCCCAGCATTTT. V usage is TRBV7-2 and J usage is TRBJ1-5; possibly TRBD1 for D (5 bases). CDR1 and CDR2 (germline): SGHTA, FQGNSA. The CDR3 loop spans 13 amino acids. Trimming took off 7 bases at V and 4 bases at J, with 11 bases between the two ends.

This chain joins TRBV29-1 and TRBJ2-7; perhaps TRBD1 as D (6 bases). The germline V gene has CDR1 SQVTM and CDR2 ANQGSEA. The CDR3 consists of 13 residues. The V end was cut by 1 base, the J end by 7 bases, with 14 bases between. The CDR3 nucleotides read TGCAGCGTTGAAGTTACTAGTAGGGGGGAGCAGTACTTC. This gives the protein CSVEVTSRGEQYF.

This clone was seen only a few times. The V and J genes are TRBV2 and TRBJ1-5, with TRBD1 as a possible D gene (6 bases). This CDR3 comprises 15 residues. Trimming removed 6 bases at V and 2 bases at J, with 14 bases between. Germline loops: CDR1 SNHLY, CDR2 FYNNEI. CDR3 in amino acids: CASSPTGSGNQPQHF. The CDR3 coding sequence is TGTGCCAGCAGCCCTACAGGGTCGGGCAATCAGCCCCAGCATTTT.

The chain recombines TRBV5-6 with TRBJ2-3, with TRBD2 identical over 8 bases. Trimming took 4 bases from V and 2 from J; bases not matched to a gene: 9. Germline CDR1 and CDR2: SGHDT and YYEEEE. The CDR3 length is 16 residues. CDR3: CASSPETGGITDTQYF. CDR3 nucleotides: TGTGCCAGCAGCCCCGAGACGGGAGGGATCACAGATACGCAGTATTTT.

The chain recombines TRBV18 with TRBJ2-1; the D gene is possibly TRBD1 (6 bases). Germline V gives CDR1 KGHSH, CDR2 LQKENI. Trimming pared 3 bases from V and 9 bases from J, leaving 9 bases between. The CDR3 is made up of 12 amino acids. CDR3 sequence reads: CASSPKGGEQFF. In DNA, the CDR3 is TGTGCCAGCTCACCGAAAGGGGGTGAGCAGTTCTTC.

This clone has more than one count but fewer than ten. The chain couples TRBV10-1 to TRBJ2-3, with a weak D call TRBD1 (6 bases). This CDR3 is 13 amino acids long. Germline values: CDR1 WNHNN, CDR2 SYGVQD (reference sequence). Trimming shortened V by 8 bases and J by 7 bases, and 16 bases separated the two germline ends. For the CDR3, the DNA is TGCGCCAGCGGGGGCAGGGAAGGTAATACGCAGTATTTT. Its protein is CASGGREGNTQYF.

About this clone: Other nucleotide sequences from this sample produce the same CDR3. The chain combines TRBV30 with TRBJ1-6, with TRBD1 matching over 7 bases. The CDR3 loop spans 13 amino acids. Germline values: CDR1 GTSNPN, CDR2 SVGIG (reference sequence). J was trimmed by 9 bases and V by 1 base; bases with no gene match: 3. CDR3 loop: CAWSGQGGSPLHF. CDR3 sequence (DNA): TGTGCCTGGAGTGGACAGGGCGGTTCACCCCTCCACTTT. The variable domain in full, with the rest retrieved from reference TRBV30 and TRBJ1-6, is SQTIHQWPATLVQPVGSPLSLECTVEGTSNPNLYWYRQAAGRGLQLLFYSVGIGQISSEVPQNLSASRPQDRQFILSSKKLLLSDSGFYLCAWSGQGGSPLHFGNGTRLTVT.

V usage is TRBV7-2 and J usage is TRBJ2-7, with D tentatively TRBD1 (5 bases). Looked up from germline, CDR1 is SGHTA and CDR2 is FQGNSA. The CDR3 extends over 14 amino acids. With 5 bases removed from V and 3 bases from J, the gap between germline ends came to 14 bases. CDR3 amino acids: CASSQGAHVYEQYF. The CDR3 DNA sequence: TGTGCCAGCAGCCAAGGGGCCCACGTCTACGAGCAGTACTTC. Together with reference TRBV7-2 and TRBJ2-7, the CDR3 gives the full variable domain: GAGVSQSPSNKVTEKGKDVELRCDPISGHTALYWYRQSLGQGLEFLIYFQGNSAPDKSGLPSDRFSAERTGGSVSTLTIQRTQQEDSAVYLCASSQGAHVYEQYFGPGTRLTVT.